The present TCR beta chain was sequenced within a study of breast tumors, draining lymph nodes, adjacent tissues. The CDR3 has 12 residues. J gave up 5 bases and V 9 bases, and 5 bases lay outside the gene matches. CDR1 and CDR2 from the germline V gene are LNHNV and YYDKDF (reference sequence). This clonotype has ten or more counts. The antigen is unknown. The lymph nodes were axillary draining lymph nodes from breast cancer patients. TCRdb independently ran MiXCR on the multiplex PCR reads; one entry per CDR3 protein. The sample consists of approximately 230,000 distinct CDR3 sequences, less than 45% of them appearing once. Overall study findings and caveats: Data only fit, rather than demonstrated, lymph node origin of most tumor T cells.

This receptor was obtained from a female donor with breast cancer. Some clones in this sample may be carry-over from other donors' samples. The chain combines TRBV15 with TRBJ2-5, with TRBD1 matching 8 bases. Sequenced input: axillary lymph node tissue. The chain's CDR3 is CATNRGMETQYF. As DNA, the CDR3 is TGTGCCACGAACAGGGGGATGGAGACCCAGTACTTC. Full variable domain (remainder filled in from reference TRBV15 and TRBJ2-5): DAMVIQNPRYQVTQFGKPVTLSCSQTLNHNVMYWYQQKSSQAPKLLFHYYDKDFNNEADTPDNFQSRRPNTSFCFLDIRSPGLGDTAMYLCATNRGMETQYFGPGTRLLVL.